Sequencing of this T cell receptor (beta chain) was carried out in a study of T cell responses to AZD1222 COVID-19 vaccine (dated by TCRdb to the early 2020s). For the study in its entirety: AZD1222 recipients with second doses at about 4 weeks or about 12 weeks were pooled, because spike-specific TCR depth and breadth did not differ between schedules. TCR sequencing was performed for 233 trial participants, of whom around 210 were given two doses of AZD1222 and around 25 were given two doses of MenACWY control vaccine. Trial participants were enrolled by age into subgroups of 18-55, 56-69 and 70-plus years, and 148, 28 and 57 TCR-sequenced participants, respectively, were included in these subgroups.

The CDR3 contains 12 residues, cysteine and phenylalanine counted. Just CDR3 DNA is preserved here, 36 bases in frame from base 1. V is clipped by 7 bases and J by 5 bases, and the sequence between their germline boundaries is 15 bases long. For CDR1 and CDR2, the germline V gene (reference sequence) lists GTSNPN and SVGIG. The CDR3 regions of human TCRbeta chains were subjected to immunosequencing. Regarding the original processing steps: TCRs in the repertoires were matched against a reference library of SARS-CoV-2-specific TCRs that had been generated with the MIRA antigen-specificity platform. Breadth was defined as the fraction of unique TCRs that were SARS-CoV-2-associated, and depth was defined as the fraction of total T cells that were SARS-CoV-2-associated. Using the MIRA data, every spike-specific TCR was mapped to the spike region that the TCR reacted to and assigned to either a CD4 or a CD8 class. Log10-transformed breadth and depth values were compared by one-way ANOVA with Sidak's multiple comparisons tests. TCRdb limited this immuneACCESS table to in-frame rearrangements with V and J called. A share of clones is missing; checked studies link under half to unresolved V genes, and the rest is unexplained. That table gives V, J and clone size, and the DNA gave D and trimming. Present in this sample are tens of thousands of clones, roughly 89% of which were seen just once. The ten largest clones take up more than 2% of the sample.

As for this clone: Its antigen specificity is not known. No base quality values were provided; no much bigger clone lies one nucleotide off.

This specimen's time point label, per the study, means: baseline before first vaccination. Vaccinee samples came from UK trials COV001 and COV002, including a single-blind randomized controlled phase 2/3 trial of AZD1222 (ChAdOx1 nCoV-19) in healthy adults. Trial participant PBMC samples were collected at day 0 and day 28 after the second dose for TCRbeta chain sequencing. Study-wide conclusions, independent of this receptor: Reportedly, close to half of the unique spike-specific TCRs recognized epitopes lying outside the regions that are mutated in the B.1.351 and B.1.1.7 variants. Because no samples from the day 14 peak response were available, repertoires could be characterized only after the peak T cell response. Vaccine-associated CD4 TCRs spanned the whole spike protein, with dominant responses in regions 160-218 and 743-854. After two AZD1222 doses, spike-specific TCR breadth and depth were significantly higher than at day 0 and than in MenACWY recipients. The 56-69-year group was small, and its depth increase did not reach significance, likely because of low power. Conclusions about previously exposed vaccinees are limited, since just a handful of AZD1222 recipients were seropositive for SARS-CoV-2 at baseline. Participants were mostly white British and included more females than males, and it was suggested by the authors that clonal diversity may have been underestimated.

Recombination linked TRBV30 to TRBJ2-7, and possibly TRBD2, on 5 matching bases. This material consisted of peripheral blood, taken on day 0 of AZD1222 vaccination. The clonotype was recovered from an adult in good health. The DNA sequence is TGTGCCTTCCAGGCGGCGCGGGACGAGCAGTACTTC. It translates to CAFQAARDEQYF.